This entry describes one T cell receptor beta chain. Its antigen remains unknown. This CDR3 has 14 amino acids. Trimming removed 4 bases at V and 1 base at J, with 11 bases between. The germline V gene has CDR1 SGHNT and CDR2 YYREEE (reference sequence). The data were produced by immunoSEQ multiplex PCR, yet TCRdb's version contains in-frame clones alone and is incomplete. The repertoire holds 450,000 to 500,000 clones, with 60% to 80% as singletons. This sample was taken from a study of shared clonotypes between healthy human individuals. Study outcomes and limitations: The sole specimen, blood, was sampled, and tissue repertoires likely differ. Clonotype sharing among the donors was expected to vary with sequencing depth. Genetic and exposure-history diversity was limited by the few donors.

The chain couples TRBV5-4 to TRBJ2-5, with D perhaps TRBD1 (6 bases). This receptor was identified in a woman aged 40-49 years in good health. Some clones in this sample may be carry-over from other donors' samples. Sequences were obtained from PBMCs. The CDR3 region is CASSPAGAQETQYF. DNA of the CDR3: TGTGCCAGCAGCCCAGCAGGGGCCCAAGAGACCCAGTACTTC.